Listed below are T cell receptor beta chains from one sample, sequenced in a study of TIL therapy for anti-PD-1-resistant metastatic lung cancer. Profiling relied on immunoSEQ multiplex PCR, and the TCRdb table lists in-frame clones only, not all of them. In the table there are about 14,000 clones, less than 70% of which are singletons. The sample here was tumor tissue, taken at baseline. These receptors were taken from a woman between 25 and 80 years old with non-small cell lung cancer. The CDR3 runs from the conserved cysteine through the conserved F or W. Fields, in order: D gene, clone size, V gene, J gene, CDR3 protein, CDR3 DNA. A D gene is named only where the DNA matches it firmly. Size values are once, few and many counts, or a class for expanded clones, and some rows have none.

d_gene: TRBD2; abundance: -; v_gene: TRBV5-4; j_gene: TRBJ2-5; CDR3aa: CASSRTSGGALETQYF; CDR3nt: TGTGCCAGCAGCCGGACTAGCGGGGGGGCCTTGGAGACCCAGTACTTC
d_gene: -; abundance: -; v_gene: TRBV6-5; j_gene: TRBJ1-4; CDR3aa: CASSYSPGFSNEKLFF; CDR3nt: TGTGCCAGCAGTTACTCCCCCGGGTTTTCAAATGAAAAACTGTTTTTT
d_gene: TRBD2; abundance: -; v_gene: TRBV5-1; j_gene: TRBJ2-5; CDR3aa: CASSLQLAGERQETQYF; CDR3nt: TGCGCCAGCAGCTTGCAACTAGCGGGGGAGCGGCAAGAGACCCAGTACTTC
d_gene: -; abundance: few; v_gene: TRBV6-1; j_gene: TRBJ2-7; CDR3aa: CASSDLEEQYF; CDR3nt: TGTGCCAGCAGTGACTTGGAGGAGCAGTACTTC
d_gene: -; abundance: -; v_gene: TRBV10-1; j_gene: TRBJ1-2; CDR3aa: CAPGRRSPNYGYTF; CDR3nt: TGCGCGCCGGGCCGACGTTCCCCCAACTATGGCTACACCTTC
d_gene: -; abundance: -; v_gene: TRBV6-5; j_gene: TRBJ2-2; CDR3aa: CATLLNSESTGELFF; CDR3nt: TGTGCCACCCTACTCAATAGTGAGAGCACCGGGGAGCTGTTTTTT
d_gene: -; abundance: few; v_gene: TRBV2; j_gene: TRBJ2-7; CDR3aa: CASIGESSYEQYF; CDR3nt: TGTGCCAGCATAGGGGAAAGCTCCTACGAGCAGTACTTC
d_gene: -; abundance: few; v_gene: TRBV19; j_gene: TRBJ1-5; CDR3aa: CASTVGISNQPQHF; CDR3nt: TGTGCCAGTACCGTGGGCATCAGCAATCAGCCCCAGCATTTT
d_gene: TRBD2; abundance: -; v_gene: TRBV27; j_gene: TRBJ2-7; CDR3aa: CASSPVGSGRAWVTLNSYEQYF; CDR3nt: TGTGCCAGCAGCCCCGTGGGTAGCGGGAGGGCTTGGGTCACTCTAAACTCCTACGAGCAGTACTTC
d_gene: -; abundance: few; v_gene: TRBV4-1; j_gene: TRBJ2-1; CDR3aa: CASSQGPVGVVNEQFF; CDR3nt: TGCGCCAGCAGCCAGGGACCAGTAGGGGTGGTCAATGAGCAGTTCTTC
d_gene: TRBD1; abundance: -; v_gene: TRBV29-1; j_gene: TRBJ2-3; CDR3aa: CSVGGQSGTSSTDTQYF; CDR3nt: TGCAGCGTTGGGGGACAGTCCGGGACGAGTAGCACAGATACGCAGTATTTT
d_gene: -; abundance: -; v_gene: TRBV5-1; j_gene: TRBJ2-5; CDR3aa: CASSLESTQETQYF; CDR3nt: TGCGCCAGCAGCTTGGAGTCTACCCAAGAGACCCAGTACTTC
d_gene: TRBD2; abundance: -; v_gene: TRBV5-1; j_gene: TRBJ2-1; CDR3aa: CATRTSGVSEQFF; CDR3nt: TGCGCCACCAGGACTAGCGGGGTTAGTGAGCAGTTCTTC
d_gene: -; abundance: -; v_gene: TRBV27; j_gene: TRBJ1-2; CDR3aa: CASSLFFPPQGYTF; CDR3nt: TGTGCCAGCAGTTTATTTTTCCCCCCCCAGGGCTACACCTTC
d_gene: -; abundance: -; v_gene: TRBV6-1; j_gene: TRBJ1-5; CDR3aa: CASRPGWVNQPQHF; CDR3nt: TGTGCCAGTCGCCCAGGGTGGGTCAATCAGCCCCAGCATTTT
d_gene: -; abundance: medium-sized; v_gene: TRBV6-5; j_gene: TRBJ1-5; CDR3aa: CASSQADADRPQHF; CDR3nt: TGTGCCAGCAGCCAGGCCGATGCCGATCGGCCCCAGCATTTT
d_gene: -; abundance: -; v_gene: TRBV28; j_gene: TRBJ1-4; CDR3aa: CASSHRLQGEGEKLFF; CDR3nt: TGTGCCAGCAGCCACCGCCTACAGGGTGAAGGAGAAAAACTGTTTTTT
d_gene: TRBD2; abundance: -; v_gene: TRBV5-5; j_gene: TRBJ2-1; CDR3aa: CASSRTSGGNSYNEQFF; CDR3nt: TGCGCCAGCAGCCGGACTAGCGGGGGGAACTCCTACAATGAGCAGTTCTTC
d_gene: TRBD1; abundance: few; v_gene: TRBV27; j_gene: TRBJ2-7; CDR3aa: CASSPTGFFYEQYF; CDR3nt: TGTGCCAGCAGTCCGACAGGGTTCTTTTACGAGCAGTACTTC
d_gene: TRBD2; abundance: -; v_gene: TRBV13; j_gene: TRBJ2-1; CDR3aa: CASSAGTSGTYNEQFF; CDR3nt: TGTGCCAGCAGCGCCGGGACTAGCGGGACCTACAATGAGCAGTTCTTC
d_gene: TRBD1; abundance: -; v_gene: TRBV2; j_gene: TRBJ2-7; CDR3aa: CASSELGDRGWEQYF; CDR3nt: TGTGCCAGCAGTGAATTAGGGGACAGGGGGTGGGAGCAGTACTTC
d_gene: TRBD1; abundance: -; v_gene: TRBV6-1; j_gene: TRBJ2-1; CDR3aa: CASRRTGRNNEQFF; CDR3nt: TGTGCCAGCAGAAGGACAGGGCGGAACAATGAGCAGTTCTTC
d_gene: TRBD2; abundance: -; v_gene: TRBV6-4; j_gene: TRBJ2-1; CDR3aa: CASRPTQRGGYNEQFF; CDR3nt: TGTGCCAGCAGACCCACCCAGCGGGGGGGTTACAATGAGCAGTTCTTC
d_gene: -; abundance: -; v_gene: TRBV7-9; j_gene: TRBJ2-4; CDR3aa: CASSLSRSNIQYF; CDR3nt: TGTGCCAGCAGCTTAAGCAGATCAAACATTCAGTACTTC
d_gene: -; abundance: once; v_gene: TRBV9; j_gene: TRBJ1-6; CDR3aa: CASSIGGSSIQALHF; CDR3nt: TGTGCCAGTAGCATAGGGGGATCCTCAATTCAGGCCCTCCACTTT
d_gene: -; abundance: -; v_gene: TRBV9; j_gene: TRBJ2-7; CDR3aa: CASSPFGNEQYF; CDR3nt: TGTGCCAGCAGCCCATTTGGGAACGAGCAGTACTTC
d_gene: -; abundance: -; v_gene: TRBV18; j_gene: TRBJ2-2; CDR3aa: CASSSTANTGELFF; CDR3nt: TGTGCCAGCTCAAGCACAGCGAACACCGGGGAGCTGTTTTTT
d_gene: TRBD1; abundance: -; v_gene: TRBV19; j_gene: TRBJ1-2; CDR3aa: CASQVTGRGGGYTF; CDR3nt: TGTGCCAGTCAAGTGACAGGGCGCGGAGGAGGCTACACCTTC
d_gene: -; abundance: -; v_gene: TRBV5-1; j_gene: TRBJ1-1; CDR3aa: CASSLGVSLLNTEAFF; CDR3nt: TGCGCCAGCAGCTTGGGTGTCAGCCTCTTAAACACTGAAGCTTTCTTT
d_gene: -; abundance: -; v_gene: TRBV6-5; j_gene: TRBJ2-7; CDR3aa: CASSDLEEQYF; CDR3nt: TGTGCCAGCAGTGACTTGGAGGAGCAGTACTTC
d_gene: TRBD2; abundance: -; v_gene: TRBV9; j_gene: TRBJ2-1; CDR3aa: CASSASGTRGNEQFF; CDR3nt: TGTGCCAGCAGCGCTAGCGGGACCAGGGGCAATGAGCAGTTCTTC
d_gene: -; abundance: -; v_gene: TRBV4-3; j_gene: TRBJ1-1; CDR3aa: CASSQDGGNTEAFF; CDR3nt: TGCGCCAGCAGCCAAGACGGGGGAAACACTGAAGCTTTCTTT
d_gene: -; abundance: -; v_gene: TRBV19; j_gene: TRBJ1-6; CDR3aa: CASSIGQSGSNSPLHF; CDR3nt: TGTGCCAGTAGTATTGGGCAGTCGGGGTCGAATTCACCCCTCCACTTT
d_gene: -; abundance: -; v_gene: TRBV7-2; j_gene: TRBJ1-1; CDR3aa: CASSLEGSAHREAFF; CDR3nt: TGTGCCAGCAGCTTAGAAGGGTCGGCACATCGTGAAGCTTTCTTT
d_gene: -; abundance: -; v_gene: TRBV4-3; j_gene: TRBJ1-1; CDR3aa: CASSQDTTEAFF; CDR3nt: TGCGCCAGCAGCCAAGATACAACTGAAGCTTTCTTT
d_gene: -; abundance: -; v_gene: TRBV6-6; j_gene: TRBJ2-2; CDR3aa: CASSYSIRGELFF; CDR3nt: TGTGCCAGCAGTTACTCGATTCGGGGGGAGCTGTTTTTT
d_gene: TRBD1; abundance: -; v_gene: TRBV15; j_gene: TRBJ2-3; CDR3aa: CATSTGQGATDTQYF; CDR3nt: TGTGCCACCAGCACGGGACAGGGGGCGACAGATACGCAGTATTTT
d_gene: -; abundance: -; v_gene: TRBV10-3; j_gene: TRBJ2-7; CDR3aa: CAISDLLYEQYF; CDR3nt: TGTGCCATCAGTGATCTACTCTACGAGCAGTACTTC
d_gene: -; abundance: -; v_gene: TRBV5-1; j_gene: TRBJ1-1; CDR3aa: CASSFSEGLGTEAFF; CDR3nt: TGCGCCAGCAGCTTTTCGGAAGGGCTGGGCACTGAAGCTTTCTTT
d_gene: -; abundance: -; v_gene: TRBV5-5; j_gene: TRBJ1-6; CDR3aa: CASRQERQARSPLHF; CDR3nt: TGTGCCAGCAGGCAGGAGCGCCAAGCCCGCTCACCCCTCCACTTT
d_gene: TRBD2; abundance: -; v_gene: TRBV29-1; j_gene: TRBJ2-1; CDR3aa: CSGGFLAGGDNEQFF; CDR3nt: TGCAGCGGGGGGTTTCTAGCGGGAGGCGACAATGAGCAGTTCTTC
d_gene: -; abundance: -; v_gene: TRBV7-3; j_gene: TRBJ2-3; CDR3aa: CASRANSVADTQYF; CDR3nt: TGTGCCAGCAGAGCCAATAGCGTGGCAGATACGCAGTATTTT
d_gene: -; abundance: -; v_gene: TRBV29-1; j_gene: TRBJ1-2; CDR3aa: CSVEEGQPYTF; CDR3nt: TGCAGCGTTGAAGAGGGGCAGCCCTACACCTTC
d_gene: -; abundance: few; v_gene: TRBV18; j_gene: TRBJ2-7; CDR3aa: CASSPQGALRDEQYF; CDR3nt: TGTGCCAGCTCACCCCAGGGAGCCTTAAGGGACGAGCAGTACTTC
d_gene: -; abundance: medium-sized; v_gene: TRBV28; j_gene: TRBJ2-2; CDR3aa: CASSLGIGKSNTGELFF; CDR3nt: TGTGCCAGCAGTTTAGGTATCGGAAAATCGAACACCGGGGAGCTGTTTTTT
d_gene: -; abundance: few; v_gene: TRBV19; j_gene: TRBJ1-5; CDR3aa: CASSDKRNQPQHF; CDR3nt: TGTGCCAGTAGTGACAAGCGCAATCAGCCCCAGCATTTT
d_gene: -; abundance: medium-sized; v_gene: TRBV7-9; j_gene: TRBJ1-6; CDR3aa: CASSPTYSEGYNSPLHF; CDR3nt: TGTGCCAGCAGCCCAACATACAGTGAGGGTTATAATTCACCCCTCCACTTT
d_gene: -; abundance: -; v_gene: TRBV10-3; j_gene: TRBJ2-2; CDR3aa: CAITAGADTGELFF; CDR3nt: TGTGCCATCACCGCGGGGGCGGACACCGGGGAGCTGTTTTTT
d_gene: -; abundance: -; v_gene: TRBV29-1; j_gene: TRBJ1-4; CDR3aa: CSVGVATNEKLFF; CDR3nt: TGCAGCGTTGGCGTCGCAACTAATGAAAAACTGTTTTTT
d_gene: -; abundance: -; v_gene: TRBV11-2; j_gene: TRBJ1-1; CDR3aa: CASSPGRNTEAFF; CDR3nt: TGTGCCAGCAGCCCCGGACGGAACACTGAAGCTTTCTTT
d_gene: TRBD2; abundance: -; v_gene: TRBV7-3; j_gene: TRBJ2-3; CDR3aa: CASSLTSGSTDTQYF; CDR3nt: TGTGCCAGCAGCTTGACTAGCGGGAGCACAGATACGCAGTATTTT
d_gene: -; abundance: -; v_gene: TRBV7-2; j_gene: TRBJ1-1; CDR3aa: CASSFTGFNTEAFF; CDR3nt: TGTGCCAGCAGCTTCACAGGGTTCAACACTGAAGCTTTCTTT
d_gene: TRBD1; abundance: -; v_gene: TRBV5-5; j_gene: TRBJ2-7; CDR3aa: CASSLEATGFYEQYF; CDR3nt: TGTGCCAGCAGCTTGGAAGCGACAGGGTTCTACGAGCAGTACTTC
d_gene: TRBD1; abundance: -; v_gene: TRBV7-9; j_gene: TRBJ2-3; CDR3aa: CASSLGTGTGTNTQYF; CDR3nt: TGTGCCAGCAGCTTAGGGACCGGGACAGGTACGAATACGCAGTATTTT